This TCR beta chain originates from a study of radiation and T cells in renal cell carcinoma. For this clone: Its antigen is undetermined.

The assay was immunoSEQ multiplex PCR, and TCRdb's table has in-frame clones only and misses some. Of fewer than 15,000 clones in the sample, around a third were seen once. Whole-study findings and limits: Top tumor clonotypes rose in blood 2 weeks post-radiation, then contracted. Top 100 clonotypes averaged about 54% in irradiated versus about 40% in nephrectomy-only tumors.

V shed 4 bases and J 2 bases; nucleotides not matched to a gene: 4. The germline CDR1 and CDR2 sequences are MNHNS and SASEGT. There are 16 residues in the CDR3. The treatment is: 15 Gy SBRT to primary tumor, nephrectomy 4 weeks later. Nephrectomy followed 15 Gy stereotactic body radiation by 4 weeks. This TCR came from a man aged 55 to 69 with renal cell carcinoma. This chain joins TRBV6-1 and TRBJ2-5; TRBD2 agrees at 13 bases. The sequenced sample was tumor tissue, obtained from a patient whose treatment included radiotherapy and nephrectomy. DNA for the CDR3: TGTGCCAGCAGTGGGACTAGCGGGGGAGAGCAAGAGACCCAGTACTTC. Its translation is CASSGTSGGEQETQYF.